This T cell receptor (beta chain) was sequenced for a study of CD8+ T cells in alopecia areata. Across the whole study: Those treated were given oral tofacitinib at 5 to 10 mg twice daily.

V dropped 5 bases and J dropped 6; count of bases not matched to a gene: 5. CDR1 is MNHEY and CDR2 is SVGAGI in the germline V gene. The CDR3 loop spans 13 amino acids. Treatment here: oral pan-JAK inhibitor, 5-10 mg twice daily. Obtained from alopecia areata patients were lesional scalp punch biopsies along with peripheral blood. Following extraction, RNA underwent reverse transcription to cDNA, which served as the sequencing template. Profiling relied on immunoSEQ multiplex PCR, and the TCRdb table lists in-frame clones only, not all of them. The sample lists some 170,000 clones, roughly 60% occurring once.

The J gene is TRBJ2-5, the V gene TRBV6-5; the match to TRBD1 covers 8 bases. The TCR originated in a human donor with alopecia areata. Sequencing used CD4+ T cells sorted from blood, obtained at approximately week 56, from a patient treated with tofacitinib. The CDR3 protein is CASSGQGVKTQYF. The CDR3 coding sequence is TGTGCCAGCAGTGGACAGGGCGTGAAGACCCAGTACTTC.